The 20 T cell receptor beta chains reported below all come from one sample, sequenced in a study of T cells in Graves' hyperthyroidism and ophthalmopathy. RNA transcripts were the template for amplifying TCR beta CDR3 regions. HTBI primers were used for first-round RT-PCR of the TCR CDR3. MiXCR, applied by TCRdb to the multiplex PCR reads, yields one record per CDR3 protein. The sample includes about 740,000 distinct CDR3 sequences, around 13% seen only once; the top ten take roughly a tenth. What was sequenced was blood. These receptors all come from a woman aged 18-35 years with Graves' hyperthyroidism.

This clonotype was counted at least ten times. The gene calls are TRBV11-1 and TRBJ2-7, with 7 nucleotides matching TRBD1. Unmatched junction bases numbered 0, after V lost 3 bases and J lost 1 base. CDR3 size: 13 residues. CDR1 is SGHAT, CDR2 FQDESV, per germline (reference sequence). DNA for the CDR3: TGTGCCAGCAGCTTCAGGGGGTCCTACGAGCAGTACTTC. Amino acid sequence: CASSFRGSYEQYF.

Remarks on this clonotype: Just one base apart from a much larger clone, this may be a read error. The chain carries TRBV2 and TRBJ2-7; D is possibly TRBD2 (6 bases). This CDR3 contains 15 residues. Looked up from germline, CDR1 is SNHLY and CDR2 is FYNNEI. The CDR3 nucleotides are TGTGCCAGCACCCCGCGGGGTGACCCGAGCTACGGGCAGTACTTC. Translation gives CASTPRGDPSYGQYF.

This clonotype showed up just a few times. The chain's CDR3 is CASSARDSKNQPQHF. The DNA for the CDR3 is TGCGCCAGCAGCGCCCGGGACAGCAAAAATCAGCCCCAGCATTTT. This chain links TRBV4-1 with TRBJ1-5; the match to TRBD1 covers 7 bases. V gave up 5 bases and J gave up 4 bases; unmatched junction bases: 8. Looked up from germline, CDR1 is MGHRA and CDR2 is YSYEKL. The CDR3 contains 15 residues.

The V gene is TRBV6-1, the J gene TRBJ1-2; TRBD1 might be the D (5 bases). Trimming stripped 4 bases from V and 5 bases from J, with 17 bases between. The germline V gene encodes CDR1 MNHNS and CDR2 SASEGT. The CDR3 is 15 amino acids. CDR3 bases: TGTGCCAGCAGTGCTGACAGCCTCCTTCAGTATGGCTACACCTTC. It specifies CASSADSLLQYGYTF.

This clonotype appeared many times. The CDR3 region is CASSPTLTGRDTQYF. CDR3 nucleotide sequence: TGTGCCAGCAGCCCGACTCTTACAGGGCGGGATACGCAGTATTTT. V usage is TRBV6-1 and J usage is TRBJ2-3; D is possibly TRBD1 (6 bases). The CDR3 consists of 15 residues. Per germline, CDR1 MNHNS and CDR2 SASEGT. Trimming took off 6 bases at V and 6 bases at J, with 19 bases between the two ends.

The table lists this clonotype with many counts. CDR3 protein: CASSLVILGNEKLFF. For the CDR3, the DNA is TGTGCCAGCAGCTTAGTTATCTTGGGGAATGAAAAACTGTTTTTT. V usage is TRBV11-2 and J usage is TRBJ1-4; D gene unclear. Germline V gene sequence: CDR1 SGHAT, CDR2 FQNNGV. The ends were cut back, 1 base at V and 5 bases at J, with 11 bases in the middle. This CDR3 is built from 15 residues.

In its sample, this clonotype was seen a few times. The chain links TRBV15 to TRBJ1-1; possibly TRBD1 for D (5 bases). V was trimmed by 3 bases and J by 3 bases, leaving 14 bases between them. This CDR3 has 15 amino acids. CDR1 is LNHNV, CDR2 YYDKDF, per germline (reference sequence). The CDR3 protein is CATSRRGDGDTEAFF. Here the CDR3 DNA reads TGTGCCACCAGCAGGCGGGGGGATGGGGACACTGAAGCTTTCTTT.

Only a few counts were recorded for this clonotype. The rearrangement links TRBV9 to TRBJ2-1; a possible D gene is TRBD2 (6 bases). Germline lookup yields CDR1 SGDLS and CDR2 YYNGEE. V lost 2 bases to trimming and J lost 2 bases, with 11 bases between them. CDR3 length: 15 amino acids. The CDR3 reads CASSVSSGPYNEQFF. CDR3 coding DNA: TGTGCCAGCAGCGTTAGTAGCGGACCCTACAATGAGCAGTTCTTC.

CDR3 sequence reads: CATSEGESGGRDLTDTQYF. The CDR3 DNA sequence: TGTGCCACCTCTGAGGGGGAATCGGGCGGGAGGGACCTAACAGATACGCAGTATTTT. This chain joins TRBV24-1 and TRBJ2-3, with TRBD2 matching over 9 bases. Germline V gives CDR1 KGHDR, CDR2 SFDVKD. The V gene end was trimmed by 9 bases and the J gene end by 3 bases; junction bases not matched to a gene: 21. The CDR3 spans 19 residues.

This clonotype appeared many times. The chain employs TRBV20-1 and TRBJ2-2; 9 bases line up with TRBD2. Germline V gene sequence: CDR1 DFQATT, CDR2 SNEGSKA (reference sequence). With V trimmed by 0 bases and J by 4 bases, 12 bases remained unmatched. The CDR3 has 18 residues. The CDR3 bases are TGCAGTGCTAGAGACCCGAGGGTAGCGGGAGAGATCACCGGGGAGCTGTTTTTT. This gives the protein CSARDPRVAGEITGELFF.

Only a few counts were recorded for this clonotype. The chain links TRBV7-2 to TRBJ2-6; 7 bases agree with TRBD2. Unmatched junction bases numbered 5, after V lost 5 bases and J lost 4 bases. The CDR3 runs 15 residues. The germline gives CDR1 SGHTA, CDR2 FQGNSA. The CDR3 spells CASSLLGGGANVLTF. As DNA, the CDR3 is TGTGCCAGCAGCCTCCTGGGAGGGGGGGCCAACGTCCTGACTTTC.

This clonotype showed up just a few times. The J gene is TRBJ2-5, the V gene TRBV2, with 10 bases that match TRBD2. From germline, CDR1 is SNHLY and CDR2 FYNNEI. There are 20 residues in the CDR3. The V gene end was trimmed by 6 bases and the J gene end by 5 bases; junction bases not matched to a gene: 24. The CDR3, as DNA: TGTGCCAGCAGCTTTATATCCGGGACAGGAATAGCGGGAGGACAGGAGACCCAGTACTTC. Translation gives CASSFISGTGIAGGQETQYF. Full variable domain (remainder filled in from reference TRBV2 and TRBJ2-5): EPEVTQTPSHQVTQMGQEVILRCVPISNHLYFYWYRQILGQKVEFLVSFYNNEISEKSEIFDDQFSVERPDGSNFTLKIRSTKLEDSAMYFCASSFISGTGIAGGQETQYFGPGTRLLVL.

The V call is TRBV9, the J call TRBJ2-1, with no clear D. Deletions cut 0 bases from V and 7 bases from J, with 11 bases between. The CDR3 extends over 14 amino acids. Germline CDR1 and CDR2: SGDLS and YYNGEE. CDR3 nucleotide sequence: TGTGCCAGCAGCGTAGAGGGCCGAGTAAATGAGCAGTTCTTC. Protein product: CASSVEGRVNEQFF.

J is TRBJ2-1 and V is TRBV28; 8 nucleotides match TRBD2. Germline CDR1 reads MDHEN; CDR2 reads SYDVKM. The V segment lost 4 bases and the J segment 4 bases; nucleotides outside the gene matches: 15. This CDR3 has 18 amino acids. CDR3 protein: CASSYNPGLGKSYNEQFF. The CDR3 coding sequence is TGTGCCAGCAGTTACAACCCGGGACTAGGGAAATCTTACAATGAGCAGTTCTTC.

The chain recombines TRBV4-1 with TRBJ1-1, with D hard to call. The CDR3 loop spans 16 amino acids. Deletions cut 4 bases from V and 0 bases from J, with 15 bases between. Looked up from germline, CDR1 is MGHRA and CDR2 is YSYEKL. The CDR3 reads CASSRSTVPMNTEAFF. In DNA form, the CDR3 reads TGCGCCAGCAGCCGATCGACTGTCCCCATGAACACTGAAGCTTTCTTT.

This clonotype was seen repeatedly, ten times or more. The chain is built from TRBV6-5 and TRBJ1-1, with D perhaps TRBD1 (5 bases). The length of the CDR3 is 17 residues. Germline lookup yields CDR1 MNHEY and CDR2 SVGAGI. V was cut by 3 bases and J by 0 bases, with 17 bases left in between. The CDR3 DNA reads as TGTGCCAGCAGTTATCGACAGCTTAGCGTCGTGAACACTGAAGCTTTCTTT. Translated, it gives CASSYRQLSVVNTEAFF.

The chain uses TRBV12-3 or TRBV12-4 and TRBJ2-5; D is unresolved. Trimming took off 4 bases at V and 5 bases at J, with 11 bases between the two ends. The CDR3 covers 13 residues. The CDR3 DNA reads TGTGCCAGCAGTTCTCCGCCGGCCGAGACCCAGTACTTC. The encoded protein is CASSSPPAETQYF.

There are many counts of this clonotype. The chain has TRBV6-2 or TRBV6-3 and TRBJ1-1, with 7 positions matching TRBD1. This CDR3 contains 15 residues. The V and J ends lost 6 bases and 5 bases, in that order; junction bases with no gene match: 12. Germline V lookup: CDR1 MNHEY, CDR2 SVGEGT. CDR3 coding DNA: TGTGCCAGCAGACTCGAGGACAGGCTTATTACTGAAGCTTTCTTT. Protein product: CASRLEDRLITEAFF.

This clonotype was seen repeatedly, ten times or more. This chain joins TRBV6-1 and TRBJ2-3, with D perhaps assigned TRBD1 or TRBD2 (5 bases each). Looked up from germline, CDR1 is MNHNS and CDR2 is SASEGT. There are 12 residues in the CDR3. Trimming stripped 6 bases from V and 2 bases from J, with 6 bases between. The CDR3 nucleotides are TGTGCCAGCAGGGGGACCACAGATACGCAGTATTTT. As protein: CASRGTTDTQYF.

This clonotype was recorded at least ten times. The V gene is TRBV29-1, the J gene TRBJ1-1, with 7 positions matching TRBD1. Germline CDR1 reads SQVTM; CDR2 reads ANQGSEA. With 5 bases clipped from V and 5 bases from J, the junction kept 8 bases outside the gene matches. This CDR3 is built from 13 residues. CDR3 loop: CSVLPGTATEAFF. The CDR3, as DNA: TGCAGCGTTCTGCCCGGGACAGCGACTGAAGCTTTCTTT.